What follows are 4 T cell receptor beta chains derived from one specimen sequenced in a study of CD8 T cells in Susac syndrome. An amount of RNA that ranged from roughly 0.5 to 1 ug was reverse transcribed with random hexamers. TCRdb re-called the immunoSEQ multiplex PCR reads through MiXCR, storing one row per CDR3 protein. The sample gives about 160,000 distinct CDR3 sequences, around 95% of which show up once; around 0.13% is in the top ten. Sequenced material: CD4+ T cells from PBMCs. Receptor source: a human donor in good health.

The chain links TRBV5-1 to TRBJ1-1; no clear D gene. This CDR3 contains 13 residues. The V gene's germline CDR1 is SGHRS and CDR2 YFSETQ. The V end was cut by 2 bases, the J end by 3 bases, with 8 bases between. This CDR3 is CASSFSEDTEAFF. The DNA of the CDR3 is TGCGCCAGCAGCTTCTCGGAAGACACTGAAGCTTTCTTT.

The chain carries TRBV18 and TRBJ1-1; TRBD1 might be the D (6 bases). V shed 6 bases and J shed 3 bases, with 11 bases lying between them. Germline V gene lookup returns CDR1 KGHSH and CDR2 LQKENI. This CDR3 has 13 amino acids. CDR3 sequence: CASSSDSYTEAFF. The CDR3 DNA reads as TGTGCCAGCTCCTCGGACAGTTACACTGAAGCTTTCTTT.

The count of this clonotype is one. This sequence joins TRBV24-1 and TRBJ2-5, with TRBD2 matching over 10 bases. Looked up from germline, CDR1 is KGHDR and CDR2 is SFDVKD. Losses at the gene ends were 3 bases for V and 2 bases for J; bases not matched to a gene: 5. The CDR3 runs 16 residues. Here the CDR3 DNA reads TGTGCCACCAGTGATCCCAAGCGGGGGGGGCAAGAGACCCAGTACTTC. Translated, it gives CATSDPKRGGQETQYF.

This chain connects TRBV5-1 to TRBJ2-7, with TRBD2 matching over 8 bases. Trimming cost V 0 bases and J 2 bases; bases outside gene matches: 10. Germline assignment: CDR1 SGHRS and CDR2 YFSETQ. CDR3 size: 17 residues. CDR3 sequence: CASSLAGERGSTYEQYF. Written as DNA, the CDR3 is TGCGCCAGCAGCTTGGCCGGGGAGCGGGGGTCGACCTACGAGCAGTACTTC.